This entry is about one T cell receptor beta chain. A single count supports this clone. Its cognate antigen has yet to be identified. No base quality values were provided; no much bigger clone lies one nucleotide off. The entry originates in a study of blood T cell repertoires in COVID-19 (dated by TCRdb to about 2020). Some background on the complete study: The collaborator samples originated in the United States, Italy and Spain and spanned the acute and convalescent phases of COVID-19. The samples were drawn from two sources: the first 160 participants of the ongoing ImmuneRACE study, and some 1,300 subjects contributed by 6 global collaborators. The repertoires were released in a freely available public database meant as a resource for research on the immune response to SARS-CoV-2. Deeply sampled blood TCRbeta repertoires from subjects exposed to, actively infected with, or recovered from COVID-19 were included in the dataset. Where available, HLA class I and class II types were obtained from metadata supplied by the sample provider rather than from assay-based typing. Sample metadata almost always included a de-identified subject ID, COVID-19 status, age in years and sex. The material from the prospective study consisted of cDNA or gDNA derived from T cells, B-cell-depleted T cells, or PBMCs.

TCRbeta CDR3 regions were amplified from genomic DNA by means of the immunoSEQ Assay, a bias-controlled multiplex PCR. Per the authors' processing: Within the assay, amplification of reference gene primers was used to estimate how many nucleated cells each sample contained. Sequence reads were collapsed and filtered to measure the absolute abundance of every unique TCRbeta CDR3 rearrangement. Productive Simpson clonality was computed per sample as the square root of Simpson's diversity index over productive rearrangements. As stored in TCRdb, this immuneACCESS dataset retains in-frame rearrangements with V and J assigned. A fraction of the clones does not appear; measured against another copy, unresolved V genes explain less than half of the discrepancy, and the remainder lacks a known reason. V and J calls and clone size are given by that table; D and trimming were obtained from the DNA. This sample holds 200,000 to 250,000 clones; less than 85% were observed only once. Together, the top ten hold 1.8% of the sample.

In the prospective study, participants were about 18 to 95 years old, resided in 24 geographic areas of the United States, and were enrolled through a virtual design. To assign participants to cohorts, the prospective study relied on clinical history that participants themselves reported in a screening survey and a study questionnaire. ImmuneRACE Cohort 3 recovered participants were defined by two consecutive negative NP/OP PCR tests, healthcare professional clearance, or symptom resolution. In the prospective study, mobile phlebotomists collected whole blood, serum and a nasopharyngeal or oropharyngeal swab from each participant. Additional blood draws and questionnaires over an approximately two-month period could optionally be provided by prospective study participants. Prospective study blood samples were shipped either frozen or at room temperature before DNA extraction. The investigation overall reported the following: How much clinical and demographic metadata was included differed by source and by participant, and the metadata was provided uncurated.

The receptor was isolated from a man between 60 and 75 years old who had recovered from COVID-19. Sequenced input: PBMCs or T cells enriched from blood (not recorded which).

The DNA sequence reads TGTGCCAGCAGCTTAGCGGACAGGGACAATCAGCCCCAGCATTTT. This encodes CASSLADRDNQPQHF. Recombination connected TRBV11-2 to TRBJ1-5; 8 junctional bases match TRBD1. Spanning cysteine to phenylalanine, the CDR3 consists of 15 amino acids. The retained sequence is limited to the CDR3, 45 bases, with the frame set at the first base. Trimming takes 1 base off V and 3 bases off J; junction bases not matched to a gene: 2. CDR1 and CDR2 (SGHAT, FQNNGV) derive from the germline V gene.